This is a list of T cell receptor beta chains from one sample in a study of blood T cell repertoires in COVID-19. Assay used: immunoSEQ multiplex PCR; TCRdb lists only in-frame clones, some missing. Counted here are approximately 150,000 clones, around 88% occurring once; the ten biggest clones make up 18%. The specimen was peripheral blood. These receptors originate from a man aged 50 to 59 with active or convalescent COVID-19. CDR3s include the opening cysteine and the closing phenylalanine or tryptophan. Each record gives: J gene, V gene, D gene, clone size, CDR3 DNA, CDR3 protein. D genes are given only for firm matches. Clone size, where shown, is once, few, many, or a class for clones that have expanded.

j_call: TRBJ2-1
v_call: TRBV29-1
d_call: -
clone_size: -
cdr3_nt: TGCAGCGTTGATACTCCGCCAGGGAGGTACAATGAGCAGTTCTTC
cdr3_aa: CSVDTPPGRYNEQFF

j_call: TRBJ1-4
v_call: TRBV19
d_call: TRBD1
clone_size: -
cdr3_nt: TGTGCCAGTAGTATCGACAGGGGGACTAATGAAAAACTGTTTTTT
cdr3_aa: CASSIDRGTNEKLFF

j_call: TRBJ2-1
v_call: TRBV10-3
d_call: TRBD2
clone_size: -
cdr3_nt: TGTGCCATCAGTGGGGGACTAGCGAATGATGAGCAGTTCTTC
cdr3_aa: CAISGGLANDEQFF

j_call: TRBJ2-7
v_call: TRBV30
d_call: TRBD1
clone_size: -
cdr3_nt: TGTGCCTCGAAGACAGGGGTTTTCGACGAGCAGTACTTC
cdr3_aa: CASKTGVFDEQYF

j_call: TRBJ2-7
v_call: TRBV6-1
d_call: -
clone_size: -
cdr3_nt: TGTGCCAGCAGTGATGTAGGGGTCCCCTACGAGCAGTACTTC
cdr3_aa: CASSDVGVPYEQYF

j_call: TRBJ1-2
v_call: TRBV6-5
d_call: TRBD1
clone_size: -
cdr3_nt: TGTGCCAGCAGGTCTTACCGACAGGGCAGGCTTGGCTACACCTTC
cdr3_aa: CASRSYRQGRLGYTF

j_call: TRBJ2-2
v_call: TRBV2
d_call: -
clone_size: once
cdr3_nt: TGTGCCAGCAGGGGGGGATCAAACACCGGGGAGCTGTTTTTT
cdr3_aa: CASRGGSNTGELFF

j_call: TRBJ2-2
v_call: TRBV6-6
d_call: TRBD1
clone_size: -
cdr3_nt: TGTGCCAGCAGTTCCGGGACAGACACCGGGGAGCTGTTTTTT
cdr3_aa: CASSSGTDTGELFF

j_call: TRBJ2-3
v_call: TRBV5-1
d_call: TRBD1
clone_size: -
cdr3_nt: TGCGCCAGCAGCTTGGCGGGACGACAGGGGGCAGATACGCAGTATTTT
cdr3_aa: CASSLAGRQGADTQYF

j_call: TRBJ2-1
v_call: TRBV10-1
d_call: TRBD2
clone_size: -
cdr3_nt: TGCGCCAGCAGTGAGGTAGCGGGAGACTACAATGAGCAGTTCTTC
cdr3_aa: CASSEVAGDYNEQFF

j_call: TRBJ2-2
v_call: TRBV9
d_call: -
clone_size: -
cdr3_nt: TGTGCCAGCAGCGTATTACCAACTAACACCGGGGAGCTGTTTTTT
cdr3_aa: CASSVLPTNTGELFF

j_call: TRBJ1-6
v_call: TRBV11-2
d_call: -
clone_size: few
cdr3_nt: TGTGCCAGCAGCTTAGTACAGGCACCTAATTCACCCCTCCACTTT
cdr3_aa: CASSLVQAPNSPLHF

j_call: TRBJ1-1
v_call: TRBV6-5
d_call: -
clone_size: -
cdr3_nt: TGTGCCAGCAAAACCAACTCTAAAAACACTGAAGCTTTCTTT
cdr3_aa: CASKTNSKNTEAFF

j_call: TRBJ2-2
v_call: TRBV7-8
d_call: TRBD2
clone_size: -
cdr3_nt: TGTGCCAGCAGCCCTCCTAGCGGAAGGTACTACACCGGGGAGCTGTTTTTT
cdr3_aa: CASSPPSGRYYTGELFF

j_call: TRBJ2-3
v_call: TRBV7-2
d_call: -
clone_size: -
cdr3_nt: TGTGCCAGCAGCTTAGTAGCAATAAGCACAGATACGCAGTATTTT
cdr3_aa: CASSLVAISTDTQYF

j_call: TRBJ1-5
v_call: TRBV12-3/TRBV12-4
d_call: -
clone_size: -
cdr3_nt: TGTGCCAGCGCCCTGGGAGGGCATCAGCCCCAGCATTTT
cdr3_aa: CASALGGHQPQHF

j_call: TRBJ2-2
v_call: TRBV7-6
d_call: -
clone_size: -
cdr3_nt: TGTGCCAGCAGCAGGACAGCGAACACCGGGGAGCTGTTTTTT
cdr3_aa: CASSRTANTGELFF

j_call: TRBJ1-2
v_call: TRBV2
d_call: TRBD1
clone_size: few
cdr3_nt: TGTGCCAGCAGTCTCCGGACAGGGGAATTTGGAGGCTACACCTTC
cdr3_aa: CASSLRTGEFGGYTF

j_call: TRBJ2-7
v_call: TRBV13
d_call: -
clone_size: many
cdr3_nt: TGTGCCAGCAGCTCGAATGGGGTGGGAGACTACGAGCAGTACTTC
cdr3_aa: CASSSNGVGDYEQYF

j_call: TRBJ2-5
v_call: TRBV9
d_call: -
clone_size: -
cdr3_nt: TGTGCCAGCAGCGTAGCGGGAACTGAGACCCAGTACTTC
cdr3_aa: CASSVAGTETQYF

j_call: TRBJ1-5
v_call: TRBV2
d_call: TRBD1
clone_size: -
cdr3_nt: TGTGCCAGCAGTGTAACAGGGGATCAGCCCCAGCATTTT
cdr3_aa: CASSVTGDQPQHF

j_call: TRBJ2-5
v_call: TRBV7-7
d_call: -
clone_size: -
cdr3_nt: TGTGCCAGCAGCTTAGGAATGCGGGGCCAAGAGACCCAGTACTTC
cdr3_aa: CASSLGMRGQETQYF

j_call: TRBJ2-2
v_call: TRBV7-6
d_call: TRBD2
clone_size: -
cdr3_nt: TGTGCCAGCAGCCCCCGGCTAGCGGGAGACACCGGGGAGCTGTTTTTT
cdr3_aa: CASSPRLAGDTGELFF

j_call: TRBJ2-7
v_call: TRBV5-1
d_call: -
clone_size: -
cdr3_nt: TGCGCCAGCAGCTTCGGGATTCTCTACGAGCAGTACTTC
cdr3_aa: CASSFGILYEQYF

j_call: TRBJ2-1
v_call: TRBV10-3
d_call: -
clone_size: once
cdr3_nt: TGTGCCATCAGACCCGAGGGGGTGGGATACAATGAGCAGTTCTTC
cdr3_aa: CAIRPEGVGYNEQFF

j_call: TRBJ2-3
v_call: TRBV6-5
d_call: -
clone_size: -
cdr3_nt: TGTGCCAGCAGTCTTGGGCGTTTGTCAGATACGCAGTATTTT
cdr3_aa: CASSLGRLSDTQYF

j_call: TRBJ2-3
v_call: TRBV4-1
d_call: TRBD2
clone_size: -
cdr3_nt: TGCGCCAGCAGCCAAACGACTAGCGGGGCAAGCACAGATACGCAGTATTTT
cdr3_aa: CASSQTTSGASTDTQYF

j_call: TRBJ1-2
v_call: TRBV3-1/TRBV3-2
d_call: TRBD1
clone_size: -
cdr3_nt: TGTGCCAGCAGCCGCAAGACAGGGACTCCGCATGGCTACACCTTC
cdr3_aa: CASSRKTGTPHGYTF

j_call: TRBJ1-5
v_call: TRBV5-6
d_call: TRBD1
clone_size: -
cdr3_nt: TGTGCCAGCAGCCAACTGACAGGGGCGGCCCAGCATTTT
cdr3_aa: CASSQLTGAAQHF

j_call: TRBJ1-2
v_call: TRBV27
d_call: TRBD1
clone_size: once
cdr3_nt: TGTGCCAGCAGTTGGGGGACAGGGAGCATTAGTGGCTACACCTTC
cdr3_aa: CASSWGTGSISGYTF

j_call: TRBJ1-2
v_call: TRBV2
d_call: -
clone_size: -
cdr3_nt: TGTGCCAGCAGTTTCAGGGGTGATAAGTATGGCTACACCTTC
cdr3_aa: CASSFRGDKYGYTF

j_call: TRBJ2-1
v_call: TRBV9
d_call: TRBD1
clone_size: -
cdr3_nt: TGTGCCAGCAGCGTAGGGGCAGGGGGCTTGAATGAGCAGTTCTTC
cdr3_aa: CASSVGAGGLNEQFF

j_call: TRBJ2-1
v_call: TRBV7-9
d_call: TRBD2
clone_size: once
cdr3_nt: TGTGCCAGCAGCCCACCCCTGGGACTAGTGAATGAGCAGTTCTTC
cdr3_aa: CASSPPLGLVNEQFF

j_call: TRBJ2-3
v_call: TRBV4-1
d_call: TRBD2
clone_size: -
cdr3_nt: TGCGCCAGCAGCCAGGACGGGACTAGCGGGGGGTATGCAGATACGCAGTATTTT
cdr3_aa: CASSQDGTSGGYADTQYF

j_call: TRBJ1-5
v_call: TRBV5-5
d_call: -
clone_size: -
cdr3_nt: TGTGCCAGCAGCGTGAGACAGGATCTTAGCAATCAGCCCCAGCATTTT
cdr3_aa: CASSVRQDLSNQPQHF

j_call: TRBJ1-5
v_call: TRBV6-1
d_call: -
clone_size: -
cdr3_nt: TGTGCCAGCAGTGAGTCCGGGGATCAGCCCCAGCATTTT
cdr3_aa: CASSESGDQPQHF

j_call: TRBJ1-2
v_call: TRBV5-4
d_call: TRBD1
clone_size: -
cdr3_nt: TGTGCCAGCAGCTTACGAGACAGGGGCATCGATGGCTACACCTTC
cdr3_aa: CASSLRDRGIDGYTF

j_call: TRBJ1-2
v_call: TRBV7-2
d_call: TRBD1
clone_size: -
cdr3_nt: TGTGCCAGCAGCTCTAAACCGGGACAGGGGGCTGGCTACACCTTC
cdr3_aa: CASSSKPGQGAGYTF

j_call: TRBJ2-7
v_call: TRBV5-1
d_call: TRBD1
clone_size: -
cdr3_nt: TGCGCCAGCAGGAGGGGGCCCTCCTACGAGCAGTACTTC
cdr3_aa: CASRRGPSYEQYF

j_call: TRBJ2-7
v_call: TRBV24-1
d_call: TRBD1
clone_size: -
cdr3_nt: TGTGCCACCAGTGACACCAAATTGACAGGGGGTCCCTACGAGCAGTACTTC
cdr3_aa: CATSDTKLTGGPYEQYF

j_call: TRBJ1-6
v_call: TRBV3-1/TRBV3-2
d_call: -
clone_size: -
cdr3_nt: TGTGCCAGCAGCCAAGCACAGGGTCGTTCACCCCTCCACTTT
cdr3_aa: CASSQAQGRSPLHF

j_call: TRBJ2-5
v_call: TRBV6-5
d_call: TRBD2
clone_size: -
cdr3_nt: TGTGCCAGCAGGGCAACTAGCGGGAGTGGAGAGACCCAGTACTTC
cdr3_aa: CASRATSGSGETQYF

j_call: TRBJ1-3
v_call: TRBV25-1
d_call: TRBD1
clone_size: few
cdr3_nt: TGTGCCAGCAGTGGCGCCACAGGGGCCGGAAACACCATATATTTT
cdr3_aa: CASSGATGAGNTIYF

j_call: TRBJ2-3
v_call: TRBV10-3
d_call: TRBD1
clone_size: -
cdr3_nt: TGTGCCATCAGTCAACAGGGGGCCCTTACAGATACGCAGTATTTT
cdr3_aa: CAISQQGALTDTQYF

j_call: TRBJ1-4
v_call: TRBV2
d_call: TRBD1
clone_size: many
cdr3_nt: TGTGCCAGCAGGCGGCAGGGGGCCGGTAATGAAAAACTGTTTTTT
cdr3_aa: CASRRQGAGNEKLFF

j_call: TRBJ1-2
v_call: TRBV2
d_call: TRBD1
clone_size: once
cdr3_nt: TGTGCCAGCAGGGCCACCAGGACAGGGAACTATGGCTACACCTTC
cdr3_aa: CASRATRTGNYGYTF

j_call: TRBJ1-4
v_call: TRBV18
d_call: TRBD1
clone_size: -
cdr3_nt: TGTGCCAGCTCAACCCCGACAGGGGTTAATGAAAAACTGTTTTTT
cdr3_aa: CASSTPTGVNEKLFF

j_call: TRBJ2-7
v_call: TRBV6-5
d_call: TRBD2
clone_size: once
cdr3_nt: TGTGCCAGTCGGGGGGTCAGGATGAACTACGAGCAGTACTTC
cdr3_aa: CASRGVRMNYEQYF

j_call: TRBJ2-1
v_call: TRBV5-1
d_call: TRBD1
clone_size: -
cdr3_nt: TGCGCCAGCAGCTTGGTCGCGGGGACAGGGGTGGGTGAGCAGTTCTTC
cdr3_aa: CASSLVAGTGVGEQFF

j_call: TRBJ2-7
v_call: TRBV7-2
d_call: TRBD2
clone_size: -
cdr3_nt: TGTGCCAGCAGCTTAGTGGGGACCGGGACTAGCTACGAGCAGTACTTC
cdr3_aa: CASSLVGTGTSYEQYF

j_call: TRBJ1-1
v_call: TRBV6-5
d_call: -
clone_size: -
cdr3_nt: TGTGCCAGCAAAACAGGGTTTCATGGGAACACTGAAGCTTTCTTT
cdr3_aa: CASKTGFHGNTEAFF

j_call: TRBJ2-3
v_call: TRBV29-1
d_call: -
clone_size: -
cdr3_nt: TGCAGCGTTGAGCGGCCTAGCGTCCGCACAGATACGCAGTATTTT
cdr3_aa: CSVERPSVRTDTQYF

j_call: TRBJ2-3
v_call: TRBV19
d_call: TRBD1
clone_size: -
cdr3_nt: TGTGCCAGTAGTGACAGGGGGCTCTTCGATACGCAGTATTTT
cdr3_aa: CASSDRGLFDTQYF

j_call: TRBJ1-1
v_call: TRBV5-1
d_call: -
clone_size: -
cdr3_nt: TGCGCCAGCAGCTTGTACGGGGGGCAGGAAACTGAAGCTTTCTTT
cdr3_aa: CASSLYGGQETEAFF

j_call: TRBJ1-3
v_call: TRBV28
d_call: -
clone_size: -
cdr3_nt: TGTGCCAGCAGTTTAGACGGGAACTCTGGAAACACCATATATTTT
cdr3_aa: CASSLDGNSGNTIYF